Below are 21 T cell receptor beta chains sequenced from a single sample in a study of T cells after yellow fever vaccination. One entry per CDR3 protein results from TCRdb running MiXCR on the 5' RACE reads. The table shows 310,000 or so distinct CDR3 sequences, with roughly 3.5% occurring only once. Sequencing used PBMCs, obtained on the day of the yellow fever booster vaccination. Receptors originate from a man younger than 30 who received the YFV17D yellow fever vaccine.

This clonotype was found many times. J is TRBJ2-7 and V is TRBV7-2; TRBD2 is a possible D gene (5 bases). Germline V gene sequence: CDR1 SGHTA, CDR2 FQGNSA. CDR3 length equals 13 residues. Trimming took off 5 bases at V and 4 bases at J, with 12 bases between the two ends. CDR3 in DNA: TGTGCCAGCAGCCCGGCGAGGGCGTACGAGCAGTACTTC. Translating it yields CASSPARAYEQYF.

Comments on this clonotype: This sequence may be a read error, since a much larger clone differs from it by one base. This rearrangement joins TRBV24-1 to TRBJ2-1; D ambiguous. Germline V gene lookup returns CDR1 KGHDR and CDR2 SFDVKD. The CDR3 spans 12 residues. The V gene lost 4 bases and the J gene lost 12 bases, with 12 bases spanning the gap. The CDR3 region has the DNA TGTGCCACCAGTGAGTGGGTCAGTCGGCAGTTCTTC. It specifies CATSEWVSRQFF.

The CDR3 is CASSYMWDPRKAKNIQYF. For the CDR3, the DNA is TGTGCCAGCAGTTACATGTGGGATCCGCGAAAAGCCAAAAACATTCAGTACTTC. The chain combines TRBV6-5 with TRBJ2-4; no clear D. This CDR3 spans 18 amino acids. Trimming removed 2 bases from V and 0 bases from J, with 17 bases in between. Germline CDR1 MNHEY, CDR2 SVGAGI.

This clonotype was seen many times. The rearrangement uses TRBV7-9 and TRBJ2-1; no reliable D call. V was clipped by 3 bases and J by 2 bases, with 5 bases between them. Germline-derived CDR1 and CDR2 are SEHNR and FQNEAQ (reference sequence). The CDR3 is 13 residues long. CDR3 DNA sequence: TGTGCCAGCAGCTTCGAGACCTACAATGAGCAGTTCTTC. Protein sequence: CASSFETYNEQFF.

In its sample, this clonotype was seen many times. The chain is built from TRBV20-1 and TRBJ2-4; tentatively, D is TRBD1 (5 bases). Deletions cut 1 base from V and 7 bases from J, with 11 bases between. CDR3 length equals 13 residues. Germline lookup yields CDR1 DFQATT and CDR2 SNEGSKA (reference sequence). CDR3 nucleotide sequence: TGCAGTGCTAGAGGACAAGGGGTTAACATTCAGTACTTC. Its translation: CSARGQGVNIQYF.

This clonotype showed up just a few times. This chain uses TRBV10-3 with TRBJ2-7, with unresolved D. Deletions cut 0 bases from V and 3 bases from J, with 9 bases between. CDR1 is ENHRY, CDR2 SYGVKD, per germline. CDR3 length equals 14 residues. The CDR3 spells CAISESRRRYEQYV. CDR3 nucleotide sequence: TGTGCCATCAGTGAGTCTCGGCGCCGCTACGAGCAGTACGTC.

In this sample, this clonotype turned up many times. V is TRBV21-1 and J is TRBJ2-5; the table's D call of TRBD2 was not tested on the DNA. TRBV21-1 is a pseudogene. CDR3 length: 16 residues. The CDR3 DNA is TGTGCCAGCAGCCACCCGGGACTAGCGGGGATAGAGACCCAGTACTTC. It codes for CASSHPGLAGIETQYF.

This clonotype occurred many times. This sequence joins TRBV5-6 and TRBJ2-5; TRBD2 agrees at 7 bases. The CDR3 extends over 15 amino acids. Per the germline V gene, CDR1 is SGHDT and CDR2 is YYEEEE. The trim removed 4 bases at V and 5 bases at J, leaving 11 bases unmatched. The CDR3, as DNA: TGTGCCAGCAGCGCCAGGGAATTGGGGGGGGAGACCCAGTACTTC. This codes for CASSARELGGETQYF.

V is TRBV4-1 and J is TRBJ2-1, with D perhaps given as TRBD1 or TRBD2 (5 bases each). From germline, CDR1 is MGHRA and CDR2 YSYEKL. This CDR3 is 12 amino acids long. V lost 8 bases to trimming and J lost 5 bases, with 10 bases between them. The CDR3 DNA reads as TGCGCCAGCGGGCGAGGGGACAATGAGCAGTTCTTC. It is translated as CASGRGDNEQFF.

The V call is TRBV7-9, the J call TRBJ1-5; D possibly corresponds to TRBD1 (6 bases). The germline CDR1 and CDR2 sequences are SEHNR and FQNEAQ (reference sequence). The V and J ends lost 5 bases and 1 base respectively, with 15 bases between them. CDR3 length: 16 residues. CDR3: CASSPPEGGSNQPQHF. For the CDR3, the DNA is TGTGCCAGCAGCCCCCCGGAAGGGGGAAGCAATCAGCCCCAGCATTTT.

This clonotype came up a few times. V and J are TRBV7-2 and TRBJ2-1; maybe TRBD1 (6 bases). Trimming shortened V by 2 bases and J by 6 bases, and 17 bases separated the two germline ends. Germline V gene data show CDR1 as SGHTA and CDR2 as FQGNSA. The CDR3 has 16 residues. CDR3 residues: CASSLPRGRRGNEQFF. CDR3 DNA: TGTGCCAGCAGCTTACCAAGGGGGAGACGGGGCAATGAGCAGTTCTTC.

The chain links TRBV5-1 to TRBJ2-2, with D uncertain. Germline-derived CDR1 and CDR2 are SGHRS and YFSETQ. This CDR3 is 15 amino acids long. Trimming stripped 2 bases from V and 1 base from J, with 9 bases between. CDR3: CASSFFGENTGELFF. The CDR3 bases are TGCGCCAGCAGCTTTTTTGGCGAGAACACCGGGGAGCTGTTTTTT.

V gene TRBV7-2 combines with J gene TRBJ2-5; D possibly uses TRBD1 or TRBD2 (7 bases each). The CDR3 covers 18 residues. V was pared by 7 bases and J by 2 bases, with 26 bases between. Germline V gene sequence: CDR1 SGHTA, CDR2 FQGNSA. CDR3 DNA sequence: TGTGCCAGCACCATCTCCCGGCTTTCAGGGGGGGAACAAGAGACCCAGTACTTC. Its protein is CASTISRLSGGEQETQYF.

This clonotype has a handful of counts. This chain uses TRBV5-8 with TRBJ1-2; 8 bases match TRBD1. The CDR3 extends over 15 amino acids. V shed 4 bases and J 7 bases; nucleotides not matched to a gene: 12. The germline V gene encodes CDR1 SGHTS and CDR2 YDEGEE. The CDR3 DNA reads TGTGCCAGCAGCCTGAGGGACAGGCCAATATCTGGCTACACCTTC. It encodes CASSLRDRPISGYTF.

This clonotype occurred a few times. The rearrangement joins TRBV11-2 to TRBJ2-1; TRBD2 aligns across 7 bases. The CDR3 extends over 16 amino acids. J lost 7 bases, V lost 1 base, and 10 bases had no gene match. The V gene's germline CDR1 is SGHAT and CDR2 FQNNGV. CDR3 protein: CASSLVWGGRRNEQFF. Written as DNA, the CDR3 is TGTGCCAGCAGCTTAGTTTGGGGGGGTAGGAGGAATGAGCAGTTCTTC. Filled out from reference TRBV11-2 and TRBJ2-1, the complete variable domain reads EAGVAQSPRYKIIEKRQSVAFWCNPISGHATLYWYQQILGQGPKLLIQFQNNGVVDDSQLPKDRFSAERLKGVDSTLKIQPAKLEDSAVYLCASSLVWGGRRNEQFFGPGTRLTVL.

This clonotype has at least ten counts. The chain combines TRBV19 with TRBJ1-1; D perhaps matches TRBD1 (5 bases). CDR1 and CDR2 from the germline V gene are LNHDA and SQIVND (reference sequence). Trimming took 10 bases from V and 8 from J, leaving 17 bases between them. This CDR3 region has 12 residues. The CDR3 DNA is TGTGCCACCCTCGACCCGGGACGGGAAGCTTTCTTT. This gives the protein CATLDPGREAFF.

This clonotype showed up many times. The chain combines TRBV6-2 or TRBV6-3 with TRBJ2-5; no definite D call. The ends were cut back, 3 bases at V and 5 bases at J, with 4 bases in the middle. The germline gives CDR1 MNHEY, CDR2 SVGEGT. CDR3 length: 11 amino acids. The CDR3 sequence is CASSYMETQYF. The CDR3 region has the DNA TGTGCCAGCAGTTATATGGAGACCCAGTACTTC.

The chain is built from TRBV10-3 and TRBJ2-6; 9 positions match TRBD2. The CDR3 is 16 amino acids. Trimming cost V 6 bases and J 0 bases; bases outside gene matches: 3. CDR1 and CDR2 (germline): ENHRY, SYGVKD. DNA of the CDR3: TGTGCCATCAGGACTAGCGGCGGCTCTGGGGCCAACGTCCTGACTTTC. This codes for CAIRTSGGSGANVLTF.

J is TRBJ1-2 and V is TRBV3-1; D gene unclear. The CDR3 consists of 11 residues. The ends were cut back, 3 bases at V and 13 bases at J, with 12 bases in the middle. Looked up from germline, CDR1 is LGHDT and CDR2 is YNNKEL (reference sequence). CDR3 amino acids: CASSHGLAVTF. The CDR3 region has the DNA TGTGCCAGCAGCCACGGTCTTGCCGTCACCTTC.

The rearrangement links TRBV7-3 to TRBJ2-3; 9 bases match TRBD1. Germline V lookup: CDR1 SGHTA, CDR2 FQGTGA. Trimming cost V 5 bases and J 5 bases; bases outside gene matches: 8. The CDR3 runs 15 residues. CDR3 sequence (DNA): TGTGCCAGCAGCCGGAATGGACAGGGGATAGATACGCAGTATTTT. This codes for CASSRNGQGIDTQYF.

V usage is TRBV30 and J usage is TRBJ2-5; 14 bases are shared with TRBD2. After removal of 4 bases from V and 7 bases from J, the junction contained 8 bases not matched to a gene. This CDR3 is built from 15 residues. Germline-derived CDR1 and CDR2 are GTSNPN and SVGIG (reference sequence). The CDR3 region is CAWTPGLAGEGTQYF. The DNA for the CDR3 is TGTGCCTGGACCCCGGGACTAGCGGGGGAAGGGACCCAGTACTTC.